This T cell receptor beta chain was retrieved from a study of shared clonotypes between healthy human individuals. This CDR3 region has 14 residues. V shed 4 bases, J shed 10 bases, and the junction held 7 bases outside the gene matches. Germline CDR1 reads SGDLS; CDR2 reads YYNGEE. Sequencing was performed with immunoSEQ multiplex PCR; in TCRdb, only in-frame clones are kept and a portion is missing. The repertoire has about 2 million clones, roughly 94% of them found once; the top ten carry 0.13%. This rearrangement joins TRBV9 to TRBJ1-4; 10 bases agree with TRBD1. Sequencing was done on a sample of naive CD4+ T cells sorted from blood. The subset is: CD45RA+ positively selected. The clonotype comes from a man between 18 and 35 years old in good health. CDR3 amino acids: CASSRGTGVGKLFF. CDR3 nucleotides: TGTGCCAGCAGCAGAGGGACAGGGGTCGGAAAACTGTTTTTT.